These T cell receptor beta chains were read from a single sample in a study of graft-versus-host responses after intestinal transplantation. The antigens of these receptors remain unknown. Clones were read by immunoSEQ multiplex PCR, and TCRdb kept only the in-frame ones, dropping some. The sample yields roughly 28,000 clones, about 81% seen once. This sample comprised unstimulated CD4+ T cells sorted from spleen or lymph node cells, obtained before intestinal transplant. The source is a human donor who received an intestinal transplant. Each CDR3 is given with its conserved first and last residue.

cdr3_aa | cdr3_length | v_call
CASSSGLGISYEQYF | 15 | TRBV7-2
CASSLGVAGVEETQYF | 16 | TRBV9
CSVEDRGDYEQYF | 13 | TRBV29-1
CASSYRSGYEQYF | 13 | TRBV6-1
CASSSTRLEQYF | 12 | TRBV6-6
CASSLFGFSSTDTQYF | 16 | TRBV27
CAWSSGTGPNQPQHF | 15 | TRBV30
CAISMDRGRTEAFF | 14 | TRBV10-3
CATQDPGSTEAFF | 13 | TRBV28
CASSSTSGRSNQPQHF | 16 | TRBV7-3
CSVEDSGRGTDTQYF | 15 | TRBV29-1
CASSWVPGSYEQYF | 14 | TRBV27
CASSGVLQGLAVDTQYF | 17 | TRBV9